This paragraph covers one T cell receptor beta chain sequence. Its antigen is unidentified. This record belongs to a study of CD8 T cells in ankylosing spondylitis. Study conclusions and caveats: Significant enrichment of disease-linked clones was reported in matched ankylosing spondylitis synovial fluid.

Trimming removed 4 bases at V and 6 bases at J, with 14 bases between. The length of the CDR3 is 14 residues. Construction of TCR beta libraries was performed using quantitative 5'-RACE with molecular barcodes. MiXCR was run by TCRdb on the 5' RACE reads, yielding one entry per CDR3 protein. The table shows fewer than 250,000 distinct CDR3 sequences, with 30% to 40% occurring only once. The sequence was collected from a male donor with ankylosing spondylitis or in good health (not recorded which). The sequenced material came from blood, either unsorted or a sorted T cell fraction (not recorded which). The genes are TRBV12-3 or TRBV12-4 and TRBJ2-3, with D perhaps assigned TRBD1 or TRBD2 (6 bases each). Written as DNA, the CDR3 is TGTGCCAGCAGTTCTAGGGGGGTTGGGGATACGCAGTATTTT. This codes for CASSSRGVGDTQYF.